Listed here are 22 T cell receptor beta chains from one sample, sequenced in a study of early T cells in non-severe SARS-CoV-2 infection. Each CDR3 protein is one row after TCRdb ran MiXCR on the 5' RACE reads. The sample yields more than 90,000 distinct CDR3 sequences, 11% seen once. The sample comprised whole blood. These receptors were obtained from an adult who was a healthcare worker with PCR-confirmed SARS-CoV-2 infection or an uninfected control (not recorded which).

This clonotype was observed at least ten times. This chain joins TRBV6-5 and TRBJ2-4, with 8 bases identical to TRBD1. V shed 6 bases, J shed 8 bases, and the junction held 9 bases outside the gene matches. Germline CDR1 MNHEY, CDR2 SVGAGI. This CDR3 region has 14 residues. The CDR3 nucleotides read TGTGCCAGCAGCGGCGACAGGGGTTTAGACATTCAGTACTTC. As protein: CASSGDRGLDIQYF.

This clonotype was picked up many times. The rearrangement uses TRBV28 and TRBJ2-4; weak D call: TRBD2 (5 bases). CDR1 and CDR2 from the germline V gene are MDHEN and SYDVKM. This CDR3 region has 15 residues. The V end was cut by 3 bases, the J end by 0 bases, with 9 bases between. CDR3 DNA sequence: TGTGCCAGCAGTTTGGGCGGGTTAGCCAAAAACATTCAGTACTTC. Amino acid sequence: CASSLGGLAKNIQYF.

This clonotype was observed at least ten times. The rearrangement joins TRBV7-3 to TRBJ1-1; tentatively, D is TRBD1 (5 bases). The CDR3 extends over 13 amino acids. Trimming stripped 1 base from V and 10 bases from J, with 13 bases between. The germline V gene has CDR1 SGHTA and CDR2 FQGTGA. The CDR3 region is CASSLRQQKGAFF. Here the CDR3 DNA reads TGTGCCAGCAGCTTAAGACAGCAAAAGGGAGCTTTCTTT. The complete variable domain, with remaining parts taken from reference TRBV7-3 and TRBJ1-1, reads GAGVSQTPSNKVTEKGKYVELRCDPISGHTALYWYRQSLGQGPEFLIYFQGTGAADDSGLPNDRFFAVRPEGSVSTLKIQRTERGDSAVYLCASSLRQQKGAFFGQGTRLTVV.

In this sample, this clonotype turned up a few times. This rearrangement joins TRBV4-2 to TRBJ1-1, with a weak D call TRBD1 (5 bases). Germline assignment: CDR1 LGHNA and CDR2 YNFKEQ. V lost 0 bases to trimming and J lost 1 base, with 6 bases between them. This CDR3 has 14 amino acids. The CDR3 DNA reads TGTGCCAGCAGCCAAGATCAGGGGAACACTGAAGCTTTCTTT. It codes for CASSQDQGNTEAFF.

CDR3 protein: CASSHRNRAGTEAFF. The CDR3 DNA is TGTGCCAGCAGCCACCGTAACAGGGCGGGCACTGAAGCTTTCTTT. The genes are TRBV3-1 and TRBJ1-1, with D tentatively TRBD1 (6 bases). Germline lookup yields CDR1 LGHDT and CDR2 YNNKEL (reference sequence). The CDR3 runs to 15 residues. The V and J ends lost 3 bases and 4 bases respectively, with 15 bases between them.

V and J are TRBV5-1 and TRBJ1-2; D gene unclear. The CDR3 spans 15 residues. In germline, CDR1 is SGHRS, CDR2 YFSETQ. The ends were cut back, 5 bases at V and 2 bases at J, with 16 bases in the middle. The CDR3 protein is CASRPTEGSNYGYTF. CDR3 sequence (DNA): TGCGCCAGCAGACCTACGGAAGGCAGCAACTATGGCTACACCTTC.

CDR3 DNA: TGTGCCAGCAGCCCCACTAGTAATCTGTACTTC. Translation: CASSPTSNLYF. The V and J genes are TRBV6-2 or TRBV6-3 and TRBJ2-7; tentative D call: TRBD2 (5 bases). The CDR3 runs to 11 residues. Germline assignment: CDR1 MNHEY and CDR2 SVGEGT. V gave up 6 bases and J gave up 12 bases, with 15 bases separating them.

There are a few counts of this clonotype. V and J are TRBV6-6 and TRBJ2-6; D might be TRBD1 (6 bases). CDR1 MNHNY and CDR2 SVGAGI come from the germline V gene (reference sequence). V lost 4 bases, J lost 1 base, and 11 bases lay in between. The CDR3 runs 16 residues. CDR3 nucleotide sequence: TGTGCCAGCAGTTTTTCACAGGGATCTGGGGCCAACGTCCTGACTTTC. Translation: CASSFSQGSGANVLTF.

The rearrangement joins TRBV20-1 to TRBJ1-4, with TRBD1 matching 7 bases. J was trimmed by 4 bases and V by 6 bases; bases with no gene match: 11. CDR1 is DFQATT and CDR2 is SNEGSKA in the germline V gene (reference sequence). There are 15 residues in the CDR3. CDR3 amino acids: CSAQGGTGSNEKLFF. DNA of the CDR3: TGCAGTGCCCAGGGGGGAACAGGAAGTAATGAAAAACTGTTTTTT.

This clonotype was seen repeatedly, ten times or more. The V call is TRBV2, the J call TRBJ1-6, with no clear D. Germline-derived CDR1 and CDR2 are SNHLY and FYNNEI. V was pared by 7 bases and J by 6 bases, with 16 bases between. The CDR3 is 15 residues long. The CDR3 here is CASTGTGRLNSPLHF. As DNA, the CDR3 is TGTGCCAGCACCGGTACGGGGAGGCTTAATTCACCCCTCCACTTT.

In DNA form, the CDR3 reads TGTGCCAGCAGTTTCAGGGACAGGGGCTATGGCTACACCTTC. It is translated as CASSFRDRGYGYTF. This rearrangement joins TRBV12-3 or TRBV12-4 to TRBJ1-2, with 10 bases that match TRBD1. V was pared by 3 bases and J by 4 bases, with 2 bases of the junction left unmatched. This CDR3 is 14 amino acids long.

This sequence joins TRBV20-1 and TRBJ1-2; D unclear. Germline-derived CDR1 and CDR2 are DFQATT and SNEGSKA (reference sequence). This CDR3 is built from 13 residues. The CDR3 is CTPAPGANYGYTF. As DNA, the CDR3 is TGCACCCCGGCCCCCGGAGCTAACTATGGCTACACCTTC.

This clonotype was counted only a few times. The CDR3 reads CASSLTSGLSTDTQYF. CDR3 sequence (DNA): TGTGCCAGCAGCCTGACTAGCGGGTTGAGTACAGATACGCAGTATTTT. The chain couples TRBV7-3 to TRBJ2-3; 10 bases match TRBD2. V shed 5 bases and J 3 bases; nucleotides not matched to a gene: 8. The germline gives CDR1 SGHTA, CDR2 FQGTGA. This CDR3 is 16 amino acids long.

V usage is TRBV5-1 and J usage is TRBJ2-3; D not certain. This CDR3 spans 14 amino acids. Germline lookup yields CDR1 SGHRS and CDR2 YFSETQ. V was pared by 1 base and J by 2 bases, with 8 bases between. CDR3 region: CASSLTATTDTQYF. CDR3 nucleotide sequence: TGCGCCAGCAGCTTGACAGCCACCACAGATACGCAGTATTTT.

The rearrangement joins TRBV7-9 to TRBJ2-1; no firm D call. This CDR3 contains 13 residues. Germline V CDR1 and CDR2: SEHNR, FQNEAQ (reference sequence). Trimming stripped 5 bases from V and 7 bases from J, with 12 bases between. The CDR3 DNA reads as TGTGCCAGCAGCCCCGCCAACGTTAATGAGCAGTTCTTC. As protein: CASSPANVNEQFF.

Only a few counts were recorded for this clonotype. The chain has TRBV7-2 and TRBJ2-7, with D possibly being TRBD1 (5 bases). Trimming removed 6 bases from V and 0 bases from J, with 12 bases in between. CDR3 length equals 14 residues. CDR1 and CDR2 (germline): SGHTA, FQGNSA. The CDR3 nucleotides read TGTGCCAGCAGGGTCCGGCAGGGCTCCTACGAGCAGTACTTC. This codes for CASRVRQGSYEQYF.

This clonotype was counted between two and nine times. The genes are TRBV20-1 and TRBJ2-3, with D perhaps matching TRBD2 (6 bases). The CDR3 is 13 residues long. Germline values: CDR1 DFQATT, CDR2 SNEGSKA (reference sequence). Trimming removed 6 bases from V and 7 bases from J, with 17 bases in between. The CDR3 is CSARNPGGNTQYF. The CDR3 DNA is TGCAGTGCCCGAAACCCCGGGGGAAATACGCAGTATTTT.

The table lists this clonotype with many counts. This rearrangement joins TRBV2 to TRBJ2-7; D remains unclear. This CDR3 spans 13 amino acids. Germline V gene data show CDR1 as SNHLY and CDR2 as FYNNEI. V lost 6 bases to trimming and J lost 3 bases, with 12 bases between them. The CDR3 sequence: CASSESNGYEQYF. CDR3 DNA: TGTGCCAGCAGCGAAAGCAACGGCTACGAGCAGTACTTC.

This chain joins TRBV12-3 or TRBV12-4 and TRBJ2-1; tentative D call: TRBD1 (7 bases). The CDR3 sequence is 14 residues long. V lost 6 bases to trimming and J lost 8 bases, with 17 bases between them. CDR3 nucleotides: TGTGCCAGCAGCCCCAGTGGAGGGGGCGATGAGCAGTTCTTC. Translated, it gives CASSPSGGGDEQFF.

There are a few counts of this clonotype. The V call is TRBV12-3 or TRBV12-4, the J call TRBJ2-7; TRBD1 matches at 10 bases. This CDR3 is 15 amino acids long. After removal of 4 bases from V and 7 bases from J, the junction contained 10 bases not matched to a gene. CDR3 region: CASSSRDRGFREQYF. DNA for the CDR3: TGTGCCAGCAGTTCCCGGGACAGGGGTTTTAGGGAGCAGTACTTC.

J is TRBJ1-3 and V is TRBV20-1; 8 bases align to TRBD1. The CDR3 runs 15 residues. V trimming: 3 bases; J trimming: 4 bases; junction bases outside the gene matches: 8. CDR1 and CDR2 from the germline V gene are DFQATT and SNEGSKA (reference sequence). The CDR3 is CSASLARGLGNTIYF. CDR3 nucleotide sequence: TGCAGTGCTAGTCTCGCCAGGGGGCTAGGAAACACCATATATTTT.

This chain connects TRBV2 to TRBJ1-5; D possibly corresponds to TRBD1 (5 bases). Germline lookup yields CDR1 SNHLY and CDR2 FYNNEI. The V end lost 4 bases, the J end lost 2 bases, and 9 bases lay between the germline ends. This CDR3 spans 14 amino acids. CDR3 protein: CASSVDSGNQPQHF. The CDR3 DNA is TGTGCCAGCAGTGTCGACAGCGGCAATCAGCCCCAGCATTTT.